What follows is one T cell receptor beta chain and its context. Clinicians in the United States treated all participants with HIV. This sample was included in a study of long-term antiretroviral therapy in people with HIV. Overall study context: The 2015 recommendation for immediate ART came about a decade after the earliest samples.

Investigators performed immunoSEQ version v3.0 at survey level. Profiling relied on immunoSEQ multiplex PCR, and the TCRdb table lists in-frame clones only, not all of them. The profile shows roughly 19,000 clones, approximately 90% of them singletons. Per germline, CDR1 KGHSH and CDR2 LQKENI. The CDR3 is 14 amino acids. V was trimmed by 6 bases and J by 11 bases, leaving 22 bases between them. This clonotype was sampled from a man aged 18 to 35 with HIV. This specimen was unsorted PBMCs, taken 2.1 years after starting antiretroviral therapy. The chain has TRBV18 and TRBJ1-2; TRBD1 is a possible D gene (5 bases). CDR3 protein: CASSFEGSSYVYTF. For the CDR3, the DNA is TGTGCCAGCTCGTTTGAGGGGTCCTCATATGTTTACACCTTC.